Presented here are 18 T cell receptor beta chains from one specimen sequenced in a study of technical replicates of blood from a handful of donors listed by TCRdb under 2017. Receptor libraries were prepared by the immunoSEQ multiplex PCR assay. Sourced from immuneACCESS, this table was stored by TCRdb with only in-frame sequences that have V and J called. A share of the clones is absent; for the studies checked, an unresolved V gene accounts for under half, and the remainder has no known explanation. The sample table shows about 75,000 clones, and roughly 91% are seen once. The ten largest account for around 0.34% of the sample. Sequenced sample: T cells isolated from PBMCs. These TCRs come from a human donor in good health. Some clones in this sample may be carry-over from other donors' samples.

The chain couples TRBV7-9 to TRBJ2-1; 9 bases fit TRBD1. The CDR3 totals 15 residues. With V trimmed by 3 bases and J by 4 bases, 4 bases remained unmatched. Germline CDR1 SEHNR, CDR2 FQNEAQ (reference sequence). The CDR3: CASSFPGQGYNEQFF. CDR3 coding DNA: TGTGCCAGCAGCTTCCCGGGACAGGGTTACAATGAGCAGTTCTTC.

This clone was seen a single time. The chain employs TRBV11-1 and TRBJ1-1; 9 bases are shared with TRBD1. Germline values: CDR1 SGHAT, CDR2 FQDESV (reference sequence). Trimming removed 3 bases from V and 3 bases from J; junction bases left unmatched: 2. There are 14 residues in the CDR3. CDR3 in amino acids: CASSFDRGDTEAFF. For the CDR3, the DNA is TGTGCCAGCAGCTTTGACAGGGGGGACACTGAAGCTTTCTTT.

V is TRBV11-1 and J is TRBJ2-7, with 8 bases identical to TRBD1. Unmatched junction bases numbered 13, after V lost 5 bases and J lost 7 bases. The CDR3 has 15 amino acids. Germline values: CDR1 SGHAT, CDR2 FQDESV (reference sequence). The CDR3: CASSPFRQGAQEQYF. In DNA, the CDR3 is TGTGCCAGCAGCCCCTTTCGGCAGGGGGCGCAGGAGCAGTACTTC.

Only one count was recorded for this clone. V is TRBV6-5 and J is TRBJ1-2; possible D gene TRBD1, 5 bases. Trimming removed 4 bases at V and 7 bases at J, with 19 bases between. The V gene's germline CDR1 is MNHEY and CDR2 SVGAGI. The CDR3 has 15 residues. The CDR3 region is CASSFPQGKNRGYTF. The CDR3 DNA reads TGTGCCAGCAGTTTCCCCCAGGGAAAGAATCGTGGCTACACCTTC.

Details on this clone: A read error may account for a junction end that differs from germline. The identical CDR3 is also encoded by other nucleotide sequences in the sample. This chain joins TRBV5-4 and TRBJ2-7; tentatively, D is TRBD1 (6 bases). The CDR3 length is 16 residues. CDR1 is SGHNT, CDR2 YYREEE, per germline (reference sequence). CDR3 residues: CASSPQQGPILYEQYF. In DNA form, the CDR3 reads TGCGCCAGCAGCCCCCAACAGGGACCTATCCTTTACGAGCAGTACTTC.

The CDR3 region has the DNA TGTGCCAGCAGTCAGGGGGTTTCGGGGGCCTACGAGCAGTACTTC. Translated: CASSQGVSGAYEQYF. The chain combines TRBV11-2 with TRBJ2-7; possibly TRBD1 for D (7 bases). The germline gives CDR1 SGHAT, CDR2 FQNNGV. CDR3 size: 15 residues. Trimming removed 6 bases from V and 2 bases from J, with 17 bases in between.

J is TRBJ2-7 and V is TRBV2; a weak D match, TRBD1 (6 bases). Germline V lookup: CDR1 SNHLY, CDR2 FYNNEI. The CDR3 runs to 13 residues. Deletions cut 3 bases from V and 9 bases from J, with 15 bases between. Here the CDR3 DNA reads TGTGCCAGCAGTGATTCCAGGGGCAAGGGGCAGTACTTC. Translating gives CASSDSRGKGQYF.

The chain links TRBV6-1 to TRBJ1-1; D is perhaps TRBD1 (5 bases). Germline V CDR1 and CDR2: MNHNS, SASEGT. The CDR3 runs 12 residues. Trimming removed 8 bases from V and 5 bases from J, with 12 bases in between. The CDR3 sequence: CASSPGRTEAFF. The CDR3 DNA reads TGTGCCAGCTCTCCAGGGCGGACTGAAGCTTTCTTT.

CDR3 residues: CASSRQGAYEQYF. As DNA, the CDR3 is TGTGCCAGCAGTCGACAGGGGGCCTACGAGCAGTACTTC. J is TRBJ2-7 and V is TRBV9, with 9 bases identical to TRBD1. Trimming cost V 5 bases and J 2 bases; bases outside gene matches: 2. CDR3 length: 13 residues. Germline values: CDR1 SGDLS, CDR2 YYNGEE.

This chain links TRBV28 with TRBJ2-7; 10 nucleotides line up with TRBD1. Trimming took 6 bases from V and 2 from J; bases not matched to a gene: 7. The germline V gene encodes CDR1 MDHEN and CDR2 SYDVKM. The CDR3 spans 15 residues. The CDR3 is CASSQSGTGAYEQYF. CDR3 nucleotide sequence: TGTGCCAGCAGCCAATCCGGGACAGGGGCCTACGAGCAGTACTTC. Supplemented by reference TRBV28 and TRBJ2-7, the full variable domain reads DVKVTQSSRYLVKRTGEKVFLECVQDMDHENMFWYRQDPGLGLRLIYFSYDVKMKEKGDIPEGYSVSREKKERFSLILESASTNQTSMYLCASSQSGTGAYEQYFGPGTRLTVT.

The chain links TRBV12-5 to TRBJ2-2; 8 positions match TRBD2. The J segment lost 4 bases and the V segment lost 3 bases, leaving 7 bases of the junction unmatched. The CDR3 runs to 16 residues. The V gene's germline CDR1 is LGHNT and CDR2 FRNRAP. The CDR3 region has the DNA TGTGCTAGTGGTTTCGTAGCGGGATCGGGCACCGGGGAGCTGTTTTTT. Translated, it gives CASGFVAGSGTGELFF.

The rearrangement links TRBV28 to TRBJ2-3; D is possibly TRBD1 (5 bases). V lost 2 bases to trimming and J lost 6 bases, with 21 bases between them. This CDR3 comprises 17 residues. CDR1 and CDR2 from the germline V gene are MDHEN and SYDVKM. CDR3 in DNA: TGTGCCAGCAGTTTAGCAGGGTTGGGCACCTCCGTGGATACGCAGTATTTT. Translating gives CASSLAGLGTSVDTQYF.

This clone occurred once. The chain employs TRBV28 and TRBJ2-3; the D gene is possibly TRBD1 (6 bases). Trimming removed 6 bases at V and 6 bases at J, with 19 bases between. This CDR3 spans 15 amino acids. Germline V gene data show CDR1 as MDHEN and CDR2 as SYDVKM. CDR3 protein: CASRTAQGLGDTQYF. The CDR3 nucleotides are TGTGCCAGCAGAACCGCGCAGGGGTTGGGGGATACGCAGTATTTT.

A few counts support this clone. This sequence joins TRBV9 and TRBJ1-1; 7 bases line up with TRBD1. This CDR3 is built from 15 residues. Germline V gene data show CDR1 as SGDLS and CDR2 as YYNGEE. The V segment lost 3 bases and the J segment 0 bases; nucleotides outside the gene matches: 5. The CDR3 DNA reads TGTGCCAGCAGCGCCAGGACAGGCATGAACACTGAAGCTTTCTTT. Its translation: CASSARTGMNTEAFF. The whole variable domain, filled in from reference TRBV9 and TRBJ1-1, reads DSGVTQTPKHLITATGQRVTLRCSPRSGDLSVYWYQQSLDQGLQFLIQYYNGEERAKGNILERFSAQQFPDLHSELNLSSLELGDSALYFCASSARTGMNTEAFFGQGTRLTVV.

This chain links TRBV7-9 with TRBJ2-7; 7 nucleotides agree with TRBD1. This CDR3 is built from 12 residues. Germline V gives CDR1 SEHNR, CDR2 FQNEAQ (reference sequence). V lost 5 bases, J lost 5 bases, and 3 bases stayed unmatched. This CDR3 is CASSPTGDEQYF. The CDR3 DNA reads TGTGCCAGCAGCCCAACAGGGGACGAGCAGTACTTC.

CDR3 protein: CASSLVTGDYEQYF. For the CDR3, the DNA is TGCGCCAGCAGCTTGGTTACAGGGGACTACGAGCAGTACTTC. The chain recombines TRBV5-1 with TRBJ2-7, with TRBD1 matching 7 bases. V dropped 0 bases and J dropped 3; count of bases not matched to a gene: 3. The CDR3 is made up of 14 amino acids. Germline V gene sequence: CDR1 SGHRS, CDR2 YFSETQ.

CDR3 loop: CASSPAGGLVEGGEAFF. The CDR3, as DNA: TGTGCCAGCAGCCCGGCCGGGGGGCTGGTGGAGGGTGGAGAAGCTTTCTTT. The chain recombines TRBV5-4 with TRBJ1-1; possible D gene TRBD1, 6 bases. CDR3 size: 17 residues. Trimming left V 4 bases short and J 8 bases short, with 27 bases between. CDR1 and CDR2 (germline): SGHNT, YYREEE (reference sequence).

The chain carries TRBV28 and TRBJ1-5; TRBD1 matches 7 bases. Germline V gene sequence: CDR1 MDHEN, CDR2 SYDVKM. The CDR3 extends over 16 amino acids. The ends lost 6 bases at V and 4 bases at J; junction bases unmatched: 12. CDR3 amino acids: CASRGLVRGANQPQHF. CDR3 nucleotide sequence: TGTGCCAGCAGGGGCTTAGTCAGGGGGGCGAATCAGCCCCAGCATTTT.